The T cell receptor beta chain under discussion was sequenced for a study of beta chain features in type 1 diabetes. This CDR3 region has 11 residues. V lost 1 base and J lost 6, with 4 bases in between. Germline assignment: CDR1 ENHRY and CDR2 SYGVKD. Of the isolated RNA, all was reverse transcribed, and so the sequenced material was expressed TCRB transcripts. It was found that naive, central memory and regulatory T cell samples averaged about 3.5 million reads. Sequencing used immunoSEQ multiplex PCR; TCRdb keeps in-frame clones, though not all of them. The table includes about 650,000 clones, around an eighth detected once. This clone showed up just a few times. The antigen is unknown. Whole-study results and caveats: Shortening that was moderate but significant affected the TCRB CDR3s of Type 1 diabetes patients in all four CD4+ subsets. Individuals with type 1 diabetes displayed fewer insertions and more deletions at VDJ junctions. Unsettled here was the matter of whether HLA type influences TCRB rearrangement.

V and J are TRBV10-3 and TRBJ2-7; D is unresolved. The source of this sequence is a man younger than 40 with type 1 diabetes. Material: naive CD4+ T cells from blood. The CDR3 spells CAISEYREQYF. CDR3 nucleotide sequence: TGTGCCATCAGTGAGTATCGCGAGCAGTACTTC.